This T cell receptor (beta chain) appears in the sequencing data of a study of CD8+CD57+ T cells in acquired aplastic anemia. Study-wide background: DNA from sorted CD4+ and CD8+ cells averaged around 3.2 ug. Broader study findings: Patients were compared with controls for CD8+ Simpson's diversity, and no significant difference emerged. Researchers report that fewer than 30 CD8+ CDR3 sequences appeared in both patients and controls.

Comment on this clonotype: Its target is unknown.

With V trimmed by 6 bases and J by 9 bases, 11 bases remained unmatched. CDR3 length: 13 amino acids. Germline assignment: CDR1 SQVTM and CDR2 ANQGSEA. Profiling of TCR beta VDJ combinations and CDR3 sequences used genomic DNA as template. TCRdb redid the calling of the reads with MiXCR, one entry per CDR3 protein. The sample lists about 48,000 distinct CDR3 sequences; about 78% were seen once. Sequencing was performed on sorted CD4+, CD8+, or CD8+CD57+ T cells (not recorded which) from PBMCs. This receptor was identified in a human donor in good health, serving as a control. This chain connects TRBV29-1 to TRBJ2-1; 7 nucleotides match TRBD2. The CDR3 nucleotides read TGCAGCGTCGTAGCGGGCCAGGTCGGTGAGCAGTTCTTC. This sequence encodes CSVVAGQVGEQFF.